Below are 2 T cell receptor beta chains sequenced from a single sample in a study of T cell repertoires in cytomegalovirus infection. Their specific antigens are unknown. TCRdb reprocessed the reads via MiXCR and lists one record per CDR3 protein. The repertoire consists of about 920,000 distinct CDR3 sequences, with roughly 30% occurring once and the leading ten covering 13%. Here the sequenced sample was cultured CD8+ T cells from PBMCs, taken from culture after CMV antigen stimulation. Receptor source: a human donor in good health (CMV status not recorded). Some clones in this sample may be carry-over from other donors' samples.

In this sample, this clonotype turned up a few times. The rearrangement joins TRBV7-9 to TRBJ1-1; D not certain. The ends were cut back, 4 bases at V and 6 bases at J, with 9 bases in the middle. Germline V gene sequence: CDR1 SEHNR, CDR2 FQNEAQ (reference sequence). The CDR3 has 12 amino acids. The CDR3 nucleotides are TGTGCCAGCAGCTCCCTCTATCCTGAAGCTTTCTTT. Protein: CASSSLYPEAFF.

This clonotype was seen more than once but under ten times. This chain joins TRBV7-9 and TRBJ2-6, with D possibly matching TRBD1 (6 bases). V shed 4 bases and J shed 0 bases, with 13 bases lying between them. Germline CDR1 and CDR2: SEHNR and FQNEAQ (reference sequence). This CDR3 has 17 residues. The CDR3 sequence: CASSSNRVGSGANVLTF. The CDR3, as DNA: TGTGCCAGCAGCTCAAACAGGGTCGGCTCTGGGGCCAACGTCCTGACTTTC.